This TCR beta chain was sequenced for a study of shared clonotypes between healthy human individuals. This CDR3 is built from 17 residues. Germline V lookup: CDR1 MDHEN, CDR2 SYDVKM. Trimming removed 5 bases from V and 11 bases from J, with 28 bases in between. Findings and limits, study-wide: Tissues were not sampled, only blood, and their repertoires likely differ.

Repertoires were generated with immunoSEQ multiplex PCR, while TCRdb's copy carries only in-frame clones and drops some. The sample includes 2 million to 3 million clones, approximately 94% seen only once; the top ten take 0.36%. In the CD4+ fraction, cells were divided into CD45RA+ naive and CD45RA-negative memory subsets. On this clone itself: What it recognizes is unknown.

This TCR derives from a man younger than 30 in good health. Some clones in this sample may be carry-over from other donors' samples. This chain links TRBV28 with TRBJ1-5; TRBD1 is a possible D gene (5 bases). The sequenced material came from naive CD4+ T cells from PBMCs. This sample's subset: CD45RA+ positively selected. CDR3: CASSSPTGRARRIAQHF. For the CDR3, the DNA is TGTGCCAGCAGTAGCCCCACGGGGCGCGCGAGACGAATAGCCCAGCATTTT.